This TCR beta chain is drawn from a study of cytomegalovirus exposure and HLA in healthy donors. The overall study: Most genotyped donors, over 70% of 350 to 500, had Caucasian-associated genetic ancestry.

Study conclusions and caveats: The study put 150 or so TCR beta chains on its list as cytomegalovirus-associated.

Germline CDR1 SGHRS, CDR2 YFSETQ. With 4 bases removed from V and 6 bases from J, the gap between germline ends came to 19 bases. There are 15 residues in the CDR3. In the case of this clone: Antigen unknown.

Primers included in the PCR were 60 Vbeta and 13 Jbeta primers. The protocol was immunoSEQ multiplex PCR, while the TCRdb copy is restricted to in-frame clones and leaves out a portion. The sample carries some 170,000 clones, approximately 80% recorded once. The sample consisted of PBMCs. This TCR was recovered from a man aged 30 to 45 in good health and CMV-seropositive. The gene calls are TRBV5-1 and TRBJ1-2; perhaps TRBD1 as D (5 bases). CDR3 region: CASSLGGERTNGYTF. The CDR3 nucleotides are TGCGCCAGCAGCCTTGGGGGGGAACGAACTAATGGCTACACCTTC.